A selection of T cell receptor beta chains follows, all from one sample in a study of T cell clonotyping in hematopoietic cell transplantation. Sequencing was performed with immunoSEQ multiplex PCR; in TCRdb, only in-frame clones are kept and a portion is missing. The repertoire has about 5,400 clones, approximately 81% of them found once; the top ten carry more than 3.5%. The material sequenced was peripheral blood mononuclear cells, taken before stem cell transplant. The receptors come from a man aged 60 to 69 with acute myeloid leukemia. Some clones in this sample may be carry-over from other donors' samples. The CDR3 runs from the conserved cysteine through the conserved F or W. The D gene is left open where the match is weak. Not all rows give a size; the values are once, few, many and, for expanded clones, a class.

CDR3: CASSGGLYNEQFF
DNA: TGTGCCAGCAGCGGGGGACTATACAATGAGCAGTTCTTC
D: TRBD2
J: TRBJ2-1
size: once
V: TRBV7-6

CDR3: CASSQDRYEKLFF
DNA: TGTGCCAGCAGCCAAGATCGGTATGAAAAACTGTTTTTT
D: NA
J: TRBJ1-4
size: NA
V: TRBV14

CDR3: CASSSSRTGSYEQYF
DNA: TGTGCCAGCAGTTCATCCAGGACAGGTTCCTACGAGCAGTACTTC
D: TRBD1
J: TRBJ2-7
size: NA
V: TRBV6-5

CDR3: CASSLIGTQYF
DNA: TGTGCCAGCAGCTTAATAGGGACCCAGTACTTC
D: NA
J: TRBJ2-5
size: NA
V: TRBV7-9

CDR3: CASSLVVGQGGTEAFF
DNA: TGTGCCAGCAGCTTAGTAGTAGGGCAGGGTGGCACTGAAGCTTTCTTT
D: NA
J: TRBJ1-1
size: NA
V: TRBV11-2

CDR3: CASSLARDTQYF
DNA: TGTGCCAGCAGCCTGGCTAGAGATACGCAGTATTTT
D: NA
J: TRBJ2-3
size: NA
V: TRBV7-2

CDR3: CASSQDIGGNRARETQYF
DNA: TGCGCCAGCAGCCAAGATATAGGGGGTAACAGGGCTCGGGAGACCCAGTACTTC
D: NA
J: TRBJ2-5
size: NA
V: TRBV4-1

CDR3: CASRPGRGYEQYF
DNA: TGTGCCAGCAGGCCGGGACGGGGATACGAGCAGTACTTC
D: NA
J: TRBJ2-7
size: NA
V: TRBV14

CDR3: CASSLVGQIGLDSYEQYF
DNA: TGTGCCAGCAGCTTAGTTGGGCAGATTGGACTAGATTCCTACGAGCAGTACTTC
D: TRBD2
J: TRBJ2-7
size: NA
V: TRBV7-9

CDR3: CASSPAGTIYGYTF
DNA: TGTGCCAGTAGTCCGGCAGGGACTATTTATGGCTACACCTTC
D: NA
J: TRBJ1-2
size: NA
V: TRBV19

CDR3: CSVVAGGSNLGNTIYF
DNA: TGCAGCGTTGTCGCCGGGGGTAGCAATCTAGGAAACACCATATATTTT
D: NA
J: TRBJ1-3
size: NA
V: TRBV29-1

CDR3: CASSKLAGKETQYF
DNA: TGTGCCAGTAGCAAACTAGCGGGGAAAGAGACCCAGTACTTC
D: TRBD2
J: TRBJ2-5
size: NA
V: TRBV19

CDR3: CASSLGQGKYSPLHF
DNA: TGCGCCAGCAGCTTGGGACAGGGGAAATACTCACCCCTCCACTTT
D: TRBD1
J: TRBJ1-6
size: NA
V: TRBV5-1

CDR3: CASSKLGGRTTDTQYF
DNA: TGTGCCAGCAGTAAGTTAGGCGGGCGAACCACAGATACGCAGTATTTT
D: NA
J: TRBJ2-3
size: NA
V: TRBV2

CDR3: CASSHRTRITDTQYF
DNA: TGTGCCAGCAGCCATCGGACTAGGATCACAGATACGCAGTATTTT
D: TRBD2
J: TRBJ2-3
size: NA
V: TRBV7-9

CDR3: CASSLGQGRGEKLFF
DNA: TGTGCCAGCAGTCTAGGACAGGGACGGGGCGAAAAACTGTTTTTT
D: TRBD1
J: TRBJ1-4
size: NA
V: TRBV6-5

CDR3: CASSYAQGGEKLFF
DNA: TGTGCCAGCAGTTACGCCCAGGGGGGAGAAAAACTGTTTTTT
D: TRBD1
J: TRBJ1-4
size: NA
V: TRBV6-5

CDR3: CASRSRDVSEAFF
DNA: TGTGCCAGTAGGTCCCGGGACGTTTCTGAAGCTTTCTTT
D: NA
J: TRBJ1-1
size: NA
V: TRBV19

CDR3: CASSDSLANYGYTF
DNA: TGTGCCAGCAGTGACTCTCTAGCTAACTATGGCTACACCTTC
D: NA
J: TRBJ1-2
size: NA
V: TRBV2

CDR3: CSVELQGCYGYTF
DNA: TGCAGCGTTGAACTCCAGGGGTGCTATGGCTACACCTTC
D: NA
J: TRBJ1-2
size: NA
V: TRBV29-1

CDR3: CASSFFPGENYGYTF
DNA: TGCGCCAGCAGCTTTTTTCCAGGAGAAAACTATGGCTACACCTTC
D: NA
J: TRBJ1-2
size: few
V: TRBV5-1

CDR3: CASSYRTGWGYTF
DNA: TGTGCCAGCAGTTATCGGACAGGGTGGGGCTACACCTTC
D: TRBD1
J: TRBJ1-2
size: NA
V: TRBV27

CDR3: CASSPTDRAQPQHF
DNA: TGTGCCAGCAGCCCCACAGACAGGGCGCAGCCCCAGCATTTT
D: TRBD1
J: TRBJ1-5
size: NA
V: TRBV7-2

CDR3: CASSSFGNQPQHF
DNA: TGTGCCAGCAGCTCATTCGGGAATCAGCCCCAGCATTTT
D: NA
J: TRBJ1-5
size: NA
V: TRBV11-2

CDR3: CASRRTGVTGELFF
DNA: TGTGCCAGCAGACGTACAGGGGTCACCGGGGAGCTGTTTTTT
D: TRBD1
J: TRBJ2-2
size: NA
V: TRBV7-9

CDR3: CATGTGAVNEQFF
DNA: TGTGCCACCGGGACAGGAGCTGTCAATGAGCAGTTCTTC
D: TRBD1
J: TRBJ2-1
size: NA
V: TRBV19

CDR3: CAISGTEGEQYF
DNA: TGTGCCATCAGTGGGACTGAGGGGGAGCAGTATTTT
D: NA
J: TRBJ2-3
size: NA
V: TRBV10-3

CDR3: CASSLAAALYNEQFF
DNA: TGCGCCAGCAGCTTGGCAGCGGCCCTCTACAATGAGCAGTTCTTC
D: NA
J: TRBJ2-1
size: NA
V: TRBV5-1

CDR3: CSFHGNEQFF
DNA: TGCAGCTTCCATGGTAATGAGCAGTTCTTC
D: NA
J: TRBJ2-1
size: NA
V: TRBV29-1

CDR3: CASSEYRGPNFNYGYTF
DNA: TGTGCCAGCAGTGAATATAGAGGGCCCAATTTTAACTATGGCTACACCTTC
D: NA
J: TRBJ1-2
size: NA
V: TRBV25-1

CDR3: CASSSYLQETQYF
DNA: TGCGCCAGCAGCTCTTATCTCCAAGAGACCCAGTACTTC
D: NA
J: TRBJ2-5
size: NA
V: TRBV5-1

CDR3: CASSVNWNSPLHF
DNA: TGTGCCAGCAGCGTGAACTGGAATTCACCCCTCCACTTT
D: NA
J: TRBJ1-6
size: NA
V: TRBV9

CDR3: CASSQAHRWGQETQYF
DNA: TGCGCCAGCAGCCAAGCCCACCGCTGGGGGCAAGAGACCCAGTACTTC
D: NA
J: TRBJ2-5
size: NA
V: TRBV4-3

CDR3: CASSLFGQGGGYTF
DNA: TGCGCCAGCAGCTTGTTCGGACAGGGAGGTGGCTACACCTTC
D: TRBD1
J: TRBJ1-2
size: NA
V: TRBV5-1

CDR3: CASSLGRTTYNEQFF
DNA: TGCGCCAGCAGCTTGGGGCGGACCACTTACAATGAGCAGTTCTTC
D: NA
J: TRBJ2-1
size: NA
V: TRBV5-1

CDR3: CASSQDSVQNEKLFF
DNA: TGCGCCAGCAGCCAAGATTCAGTCCAAAATGAAAAACTGTTTTTT
D: NA
J: TRBJ1-4
size: NA
V: TRBV4-1

CDR3: CASSQESREGNQPQHF
DNA: TGTGCCAGCAGCCAAGAATCCAGGGAGGGCAATCAGCCCCAGCATTTT
D: NA
J: TRBJ1-5
size: NA
V: TRBV14

CDR3: CASSPRTSGATDTQYF
DNA: TGTGCCAGCAGCCCCCGGACTAGCGGGGCTACAGATACGCAGTATTTT
D: TRBD2
J: TRBJ2-3
size: NA
V: TRBV9

CDR3: CASSHVTGTANYGYTF
DNA: TGCGCCAGCAGCCACGTTACCGGGACAGCCAACTATGGCTACACCTTC
D: TRBD1
J: TRBJ1-2
size: once
V: TRBV4-3

CDR3: CASAGQGAMNTEAFF
DNA: TGTGCTTCGGCGGGACAGGGGGCCATGAACACTGAAGCTTTCTTT
D: TRBD1
J: TRBJ1-1
size: NA
V: TRBV6-1

CDR3: CASSLGSGGYQETQYF
DNA: TGTGCCAGCAGCTTAGGCTCCGGGGGGTACCAAGAGACCCAGTACTTC
D: TRBD2
J: TRBJ2-5
size: NA
V: TRBV7-8

CDR3: CSVEAYPTHTEAFF
DNA: TGCAGCGTTGAAGCTTATCCGACGCACACTGAAGCTTTCTTT
D: NA
J: TRBJ1-1
size: NA
V: TRBV29-1

CDR3: CASSEGGRVGYTF
DNA: TGTGCCAGCAGTGAGGGGGGCCGGGTTGGCTACACCTTC
D: NA
J: TRBJ1-2
size: NA
V: TRBV2

CDR3: CASSPTRGSLYEQYF
DNA: TGTGCCAGTAGTCCGACCAGGGGCTCTCTCTACGAGCAGTACTTC
D: NA
J: TRBJ2-7
size: NA
V: TRBV19